This T cell receptor beta chain comes out of a study of cytomegalovirus exposure and HLA in healthy donors. Study results and caveats: Productive rates of about 87% or about 30% were seen for most TCR beta V segments in an earlier analysis.

Comments on this clone: Its antigen is undetermined.

Primers included in the PCR were 60 Vbeta and 13 Jbeta primers. Authors' methods: A later analysis counted about 80 million unique TCR beta chains, 10 million to 12 million shared. Libraries were prepared by immunoSEQ multiplex PCR; TCRdb keeps only in-frame clonotypes and omits some of them. The V and J calls and clone size are taken from that table; D and trimming were inferred from the DNA. The sample has 200,000 or so clones, approximately 82% seen once. The material sequenced was PBMCs. This TCR derives from a male donor in good health and CMV-seronegative.

For the CDR3, the DNA is TGTGCCAGCAGCTTATCAGGGAACACAGATACGCAGTATTTT. Translation: CASSLSGNTDTQYF. The chain employs TRBV7-9 and TRBJ2-3; tentatively, D is TRBD1 (5 bases). Trimming pared 2 bases from V and 2 bases from J, leaving 8 bases between. This CDR3 has 14 amino acids. Germline loops: CDR1 SEHNR, CDR2 FQNEAQ (reference sequence).